A single sample is the source of the 29 T cell receptor beta chains below, sequenced in a study of blood T cells in healthy people across ages. A second 7 to 11 cycle PCR used barcoded and J-beta primers. In TCRdb, the 5' RACE reads were re-called with MiXCR into one record per CDR3 protein. The table shows 920,000 or so distinct CDR3 sequences, with around 43% occurring only once. Source material: blood. All receptors derive from a woman aged 55-70 years in good health.

The chain combines TRBV5-1 with TRBJ1-2, with D hard to call. CDR3 length equals 14 residues. V lost 6 bases and J lost 2, with 14 bases in between. CDR1 is SGHRS and CDR2 is YFSETQ in the germline V gene. The CDR3 DNA sequence: TGCGCCAGCAAAGTGGAAGGGCCCAACTATGGCTACACCTTC. It encodes CASKVEGPNYGYTF.

This clonotype came up many times. J is TRBJ1-2 and V is TRBV20-1; no clear D. This CDR3 region has 14 residues. Trimming cost V 6 bases and J 1 base, with 15 bases left between them. Germline CDR1 and CDR2: DFQATT and SNEGSKA (reference sequence). The CDR3 DNA sequence: TGCAGTGCCCGAGAGGTACCCAGTAACTATGGCTACACCTTC. It translates to CSAREVPSNYGYTF.

This clonotype was found a few times. This CDR3 reads CASSIGFGAYEQYF. CDR3 bases: TGTGCCAGCAGTATTGGGTTCGGGGCCTACGAGCAGTACTTC. The chain combines TRBV6-2 or TRBV6-3 with TRBJ2-7; tentatively, D is TRBD2 (5 bases). The germline V gene has CDR1 MNHEY and CDR2 SVGEGT. The CDR3 is 14 amino acids. V was shortened by 5 bases and J by 2 bases, with 13 bases between the two germline ends.

The chain has TRBV27 and TRBJ2-5; possibly TRBD2 for D (5 bases). In germline, CDR1 is MNHEY, CDR2 SMNVEV (reference sequence). CDR3 length: 13 amino acids. The germline V and J ends were trimmed by 7 bases and 1 base, with 10 bases remaining between them. In nucleotides, the CDR3 is TGTGCCAGCATGGGAGTGGGCCAAGAGACCCAGTACTTC. This sequence encodes CASMGVGQETQYF.

This clonotype was seen more than once but under ten times. This sequence joins TRBV10-3 and TRBJ2-3; D not certain. Per germline, CDR1 ENHRY and CDR2 SYGVKD. Between the trimmed V and J ends, which lost 0 bases and 2 bases, there was a span of 12 bases. This CDR3 has 16 amino acids. The CDR3 is CAISESNRLTTDTQYF. The CDR3 DNA reads TGTGCCATCAGTGAGTCGAATCGCCTTACCACAGATACGCAGTATTTT.

This clonotype turned up a few times. The CDR3 loop reads CSVEAGYSYEQYF. The DNA for the CDR3 is TGCAGCGTTGAAGCCGGGTACTCCTACGAGCAGTACTTC. The V gene is TRBV29-1, the J gene TRBJ2-7, with no clear D. The V end was cut by 1 base, the J end by 0 bases, with 7 bases between. In germline, CDR1 is SQVTM, CDR2 ANQGSEA. This CDR3 has 13 residues.

This chain joins TRBV6-6 and TRBJ2-6; possibly TRBD1 or TRBD2 for D (5 bases each). CDR1 and CDR2 (germline): MNHNY, SVGAGI (reference sequence). The V end lost 0 bases, the J end lost 17 bases, and 23 bases lay between the germline ends. This CDR3 contains 16 residues. CDR3 in DNA: TGTGCCAGCAGTTACTCTTTTCCACCCGGGGCCAACGTTTTGACTTTC. Translation gives CASSYSFPPGANVLTF.

The rearrangement uses TRBV18 and TRBJ2-1; no clear D. Looked up from germline, CDR1 is KGHSH and CDR2 is LQKENI. This CDR3 comprises 16 residues. Trimming pared 0 bases from V and 4 bases from J, leaving 13 bases between. CDR3 DNA sequence: TGTGCCAGCTCACCACCGTCCGCGGCGGCGTACAATGAGCAGTTCTTC. Its translation: CASSPPSAAAYNEQFF.

This clonotype was observed a few times. V usage is TRBV28 and J usage is TRBJ1-2; TRBD1 is a possible D gene (6 bases). The V and J ends lost 7 bases and 3 bases respectively, with 15 bases between them. CDR1 is MDHEN and CDR2 is SYDVKM in the germline V gene. The CDR3 consists of 14 residues. The CDR3 DNA reads TGTGCCAGCATCGGCCAGGGGAAGGACTATGGCTACACCTTC. Its translation: CASIGQGKDYGYTF.

The chain recombines TRBV29-1 with TRBJ1-2; no reliable D call. V lost 4 bases and J lost 5, with 8 bases in between. Germline lookup yields CDR1 SQVTM and CDR2 ANQGSEA. The CDR3 sequence is 11 residues long. The CDR3 DNA is TGCAGCGTTGGACTGATATATGGCTACACCTTC. Its protein product is CSVGLIYGYTF.

This clonotype was seen a few times. The chain is built from TRBV7-6 and TRBJ2-5; TRBD2 matches at 10 bases. The CDR3 runs 17 residues. Trimming took 4 bases from V and 4 from J; bases not matched to a gene: 12. Germline CDR1 SGHVS, CDR2 FNYEAQ. The CDR3 coding sequence is TGTGCCAGCAGCTACTCGGCTAGCGGGAGTGCGCGAGAGACCCAGTACTTC. As protein: CASSYSASGSARETQYF.

About this clonotype itself: The junction departs from the called germline gene at one end, perhaps through a read error. This rearrangement joins TRBV20-1 to TRBJ2-3; D may be TRBD2 (5 bases). Germline V gene sequence: CDR1 DFQATT, CDR2 SNEGSKA (reference sequence). CDR3 length: 14 amino acids. The CDR3 DNA sequence: TGCAGTACTAGTGAGGGAGCCCGCACAGATACGCAGTATTTT. This sequence encodes CSTSEGARTDTQYF.

The chain joins TRBV21-1 to TRBJ2-5; the listed D gene, TRBD2, was not tested against the DNA. Judging by the DNA end, TRBJ2-4 fits better; the J call may be wrong. TRBV21-1 is a recognized pseudogene. The CDR3 has 16 residues. In DNA form, the CDR3 reads TGTGCCAGCAGCCTAAGGGGACTCCCGTGCGGAAACATTCAGTACTTC. Protein: CASSLRGLPCGNIQYF.

The table lists this clonotype with a few counts. The V call is TRBV27, the J call TRBJ1-2; the D is unclear. Trimming shortened V by 2 bases and J by 6 bases, and 13 bases separated the two germline ends. Per the germline V gene, CDR1 is MNHEY and CDR2 is SMNVEV (reference sequence). CDR3 length: 14 residues. The CDR3 reads CASSLRVATNGYTF. The CDR3 DNA reads as TGTGCCAGCAGTTTAAGGGTTGCTACCAATGGCTACACCTTC.

There are a few counts of this clonotype. This chain connects TRBV7-2 to TRBJ2-1; TRBD2 matches 8 bases. Germline V CDR1 and CDR2: SGHTA, FQGNSA. With 1 base clipped from V and 0 bases from J, the junction kept 14 bases outside the gene matches. The CDR3 is 20 residues long. CDR3 residues: CASSLGGGVLAGSSYNEQFF. CDR3 DNA: TGTGCCAGCAGCTTAGGCGGGGGAGTCCTAGCGGGTAGCTCCTACAATGAGCAGTTCTTC.

V usage is TRBV20-1 and J usage is TRBJ2-5, with D possibly being TRBD1 (5 bases). The germline V gene encodes CDR1 DFQATT and CDR2 SNEGSKA (reference sequence). There are 12 residues in the CDR3. Trimming cost V 3 bases and J 5 bases, with 10 bases left between them. CDR3 loop: CSASPGIETQYF. The CDR3 DNA sequence: TGCAGTGCTAGCCCAGGGATTGAGACCCAGTACTTC.

Many counts were recorded for this clonotype. V gene TRBV5-1 combines with J gene TRBJ2-6, with D perhaps TRBD1 or TRBD2 (5 bases each). Trimming cost V 0 bases and J 0 bases, with 10 bases left between them. Per germline, CDR1 SGHRS and CDR2 YFSETQ. This CDR3 comprises 17 residues. The CDR3 bases are TGCGCCAGCAGCTTGGGGGGGACCCCCTCTGGGGCCAACGTCCTGACTTTC. The encoded protein is CASSLGGTPSGANVLTF.

The chain uses TRBV9 and TRBJ2-3; 7 bases are shared with TRBD1. Germline V gene data show CDR1 as SGDLS and CDR2 as YYNGEE. CDR3 length: 15 amino acids. With 5 bases clipped from V and 4 bases from J, the junction kept 10 bases outside the gene matches. CDR3 DNA sequence: TGTGCCAGCAGTCAAAGGGGGCACAGTCCAGATACGCAGTATTTT. Translated, it gives CASSQRGHSPDTQYF.

This clonotype was seen only once. The CDR3: CAWDIGLAGVEEQFF. CDR3 DNA: TGTGCCTGGGATATCGGGCTAGCGGGAGTAGAGGAGCAGTTCTTC. The chain joins TRBV30 to TRBJ2-1; 10 bases agree with TRBD2. Trimming took 5 bases from V and 10 from J; bases not matched to a gene: 14. This CDR3 has 15 residues. From germline, CDR1 is GTSNPN and CDR2 SVGIG (reference sequence).

With respect to this clonotype: One end of the junction fails to match germline, which may point to a read error. This chain connects TRBV14 to TRBJ2-3; D ambiguous. Germline V gene data show CDR1 as SGHDN and CDR2 as FVKESK. This CDR3 region has 14 residues. The CDR3 coding sequence is TGCGCCAGCAGTCCCCTAGGTTTGCAAGATACGCAGTATTTT. This sequence encodes CASSPLGLQDTQYF.

The chain uses TRBV10-3 and TRBJ2-4, with 7 bases identical to TRBD1. Unmatched junction bases numbered 11, after V lost 2 bases and J lost 13 bases. This CDR3 comprises 14 residues. From germline, CDR1 is ENHRY and CDR2 SYGVKD. CDR3 sequence: CAISEAPGQREQYF. The CDR3 nucleotides read TGTGCCATCAGTGAGGCACCGGGACAGCGAGAGCAGTACTTC.

This rearrangement joins TRBV2 to TRBJ2-7; 8 positions match TRBD1. This CDR3 comprises 15 residues. Trimming at V came to 6 bases and at J to 4 bases, leaving 11 bases not matched to a gene. The germline V gene encodes CDR1 SNHLY and CDR2 FYNNEI. The CDR3 spells CASRYTGTGAYEQYF. In DNA, the CDR3 is TGTGCCAGCAGATATACCGGGACAGGAGCATACGAGCAGTACTTC.

The V and J genes are TRBV6-6 and TRBJ2-1, with TRBD1 identical over 9 bases. There are 16 residues in the CDR3. Unmatched junction bases numbered 12, after V lost 5 bases and J lost 7 bases. Per the germline V gene, CDR1 is MNHNY and CDR2 is SVGAGI (reference sequence). CDR3 protein: CASSGPGQGLWNEQFF. The CDR3 bases are TGTGCCAGCAGTGGGCCGGGACAGGGTTTATGGAATGAGCAGTTCTTC.

The chain combines TRBV4-1 with TRBJ2-3; 9 bases agree with TRBD2. There are 16 residues in the CDR3. J was trimmed by 5 bases and V by 0 bases; bases with no gene match: 6. Germline V gene sequence: CDR1 MGHRA, CDR2 YSYEKL. The CDR3 is CASSQDRLAGLDTQYF. The CDR3 DNA reads as TGCGCCAGCAGCCAAGATCGGCTAGCGGGATTAGATACGCAGTATTTT.

V gene TRBV5-1 combines with J gene TRBJ1-1; D ambiguous. Germline V gene lookup returns CDR1 SGHRS and CDR2 YFSETQ. This CDR3 region has 13 residues. Trimming stripped 4 bases from V and 1 base from J, with 8 bases between. CDR3 nucleotide sequence: TGCGCCAGCAGCCAGCCCCAGAACACTGAAGCTTTCTTT. Translating gives CASSQPQNTEAFF.

This sequence joins TRBV6-5 and TRBJ2-7; 11 positions match TRBD2. The CDR3 loop spans 15 amino acids. Germline loops: CDR1 MNHEY, CDR2 SVGAGI. V shed 6 bases, J shed 4 bases, and the junction held 8 bases outside the gene matches. The CDR3 nucleotides are TGTGCCAGCAGATTGTTAGCGGGAGGGTGGTACGAGCAGTACTTC. Its translation: CASRLLAGGWYEQYF.

The V call is TRBV28, the J call TRBJ2-1; 10 positions match TRBD2. Trimming removed 2 bases from V and 1 base from J; junction bases left unmatched: 8. The germline gives CDR1 MDHEN, CDR2 SYDVKM. This CDR3 region has 18 residues. Here the CDR3 reads CASSLGTSGTPSYNEQFF. The CDR3 DNA reads TGTGCCAGCAGTTTAGGAACTAGCGGGACGCCGTCCTACAATGAGCAGTTCTTC.

Note on this clonotype: This sequence may be a read error, since a much larger clone differs from it by one base. The CDR3, as DNA: TGTGCCAGCAGCTTAGACGGGGTGGACTCCTATAATTCACCCCCCCACTTT. Its translation: CASSLDGVDSYNSPPHF. J is TRBJ1-6 and V is TRBV7-9; D unclear. The germline gives CDR1 SEHNR, CDR2 FQNEAQ (reference sequence). This CDR3 has 17 amino acids.

The rearrangement joins TRBV27 to TRBJ1-5, with 9 bases that match TRBD1. The CDR3 is made up of 20 amino acids. Trimming at V came to 5 bases and at J to 2 bases, leaving 19 bases not matched to a gene. Germline values: CDR1 MNHEY, CDR2 SMNVEV (reference sequence). In nucleotides, the CDR3 is TGTGCCAGCAGTAAGGGAGAGGGACAGGGTAATCAAGAAGGCAATCAGCCCCAGCATTTT. It specifies CASSKGEGQGNQEGNQPQHF.